The 25 T cell receptor beta chains below come from one sample, sequenced in a study of T cell responses to AZD1222 COVID-19 vaccine. Only in-frame clones appear in the TCRdb table, and some are missing; sequencing was by immunoSEQ multiplex PCR. The sample records around 140,000 clones, 90% being singletons. The sequences come from peripheral blood, collected on day 0 of AZD1222 vaccination. The receptors shown here come from an adult in good health.

This chain uses TRBV9 with TRBJ2-7, with 8 bases matching TRBD2. Per the germline V gene, CDR1 is SGDLS and CDR2 is YYNGEE. The J segment lost 7 bases and the V segment lost 0 bases, leaving 18 bases of the junction unmatched. This CDR3 region has 18 residues. The CDR3 nucleotides are TGTGCCAGCAGCGTAGGAGCGGGGGCAGGAGGTTACGCGGGGGAGCAGTACTTC. It yields the protein CASSVGAGAGGYAGEQYF. The entire variable domain, with the rest obtained from reference TRBV9 and TRBJ2-7, is as follows: DSGVTQTPKHLITATGQRVTLRCSPRSGDLSVYWYQQSLDQGLQFLIQYYNGEERAKGNILERFSAQQFPDLHSELNLSSLELGDSALYFCASSVGAGAGGYAGEQYFGPGTRLTVT.

The rearrangement joins TRBV24-1 to TRBJ2-5; the match to TRBD1 covers 9 bases. Germline V lookup: CDR1 KGHDR, CDR2 SFDVKD. There are 16 residues in the CDR3. V was pared by 4 bases and J by 5 bases, with 10 bases of the junction left unmatched. CDR3 DNA: TGTGCCACCAGTGACCCGACAGGGGGATATATGGAGACCCAGTACTTC. Translating gives CATSDPTGGYMETQYF.

The chain links TRBV29-1 to TRBJ2-7, with D hard to call. The V end was cut by 5 bases, the J end by 7 bases, with 15 bases between. The CDR3 is 12 amino acids. CDR1 is SQVTM and CDR2 is ANQGSEA in the germline V gene. The CDR3 loop reads CSVQLSRWEQYF. CDR3 coding DNA: TGCAGCGTTCAGCTATCGCGGTGGGAGCAGTACTTC.

This chain joins TRBV28 and TRBJ1-2; the match to TRBD1 covers 8 bases. The CDR3 spans 17 residues. Germline CDR1 is MDHEN and CDR2 is SYDVKM. The J segment lost 4 bases and the V segment lost 5 bases, leaving 15 bases of the junction unmatched. The CDR3 nucleotides read TGTGCCAGCAGTACCTCAGACAGGGGAAGGCTCTTCTATGGCTACACCTTC. As protein: CASSTSDRGRLFYGYTF.

This rearrangement joins TRBV15 to TRBJ2-2; 7 bases are shared with TRBD1. Germline V gene lookup returns CDR1 LNHNV and CDR2 YYDKDF (reference sequence). The CDR3 is 15 residues long. The ends lost 4 bases at V and 2 bases at J; junction bases unmatched: 4. The CDR3 loop is CATSKGQSNTGELFF. CDR3 DNA: TGTGCCACCAGCAAGGGACAGTCTAACACCGGGGAGCTGTTTTTT.

The chain has TRBV19 and TRBJ1-3; D is ambiguous. The germline CDR1 and CDR2 sequences are LNHDA and SQIVND (reference sequence). Trimming took 3 bases from V and 4 from J, leaving 13 bases between them. This CDR3 region has 15 residues. CDR3 coding DNA: TGTGCCAGTAGTATCGCGGTTGGATCAGGAAACACCATATATTTT. Residues: CASSIAVGSGNTIYF. Variable domain in full (rest from reference TRBV19 and TRBJ1-3): DGGITQSPKYLFRKEGQNVTLSCEQNLNHDAMYWYRQDPGQGLRLIYYSQIVNDFQKGDIAEGYSVSREKKESFPLTVTSAQKNPTAFYLCASSIAVGSGNTIYFGEGSWLTVV.

This chain joins TRBV10-1 and TRBJ1-1, with TRBD1 matching 9 bases. This CDR3 has 14 amino acids. With V trimmed by 3 bases and J by 6 bases, 5 bases remained unmatched. The germline V gene encodes CDR1 WNHNN and CDR2 SYGVQD (reference sequence). The DNA of the CDR3 is TGCGCCAGCAGTGACCTTACAGGGGGCGCTGAAGCTTTCTTT. Translation gives CASSDLTGGAEAFF.

This chain uses TRBV5-1 with TRBJ2-2; 9 bases are shared with TRBD1. The germline V gene encodes CDR1 SGHRS and CDR2 YFSETQ. CDR3 length: 19 amino acids. The V segment lost 0 bases and the J segment 4 bases; nucleotides outside the gene matches: 13. The CDR3: CASSLAWGLGQGLTGELFF. DNA for the CDR3: TGCGCCAGCAGCTTGGCCTGGGGGCTGGGACAGGGCCTCACCGGGGAGCTGTTTTTT.

This sequence joins TRBV11-2 and TRBJ1-2; 8 nucleotides align to TRBD1. V shed 5 bases, J shed 2 bases, and the junction held 19 bases outside the gene matches. The CDR3 extends over 19 amino acids. CDR1 is SGHAT, CDR2 FQNNGV, per germline. CDR3 sequence (DNA): TGTGCCAGCAGCCCCAGAACCAGTTGGACAGGGTTTGTAAACTATGGCTACACCTTC. This gives the protein CASSPRTSWTGFVNYGYTF.

The rearrangement joins TRBV19 to TRBJ1-5; no firm D call. Germline V lookup: CDR1 LNHDA, CDR2 SQIVND (reference sequence). The ends were cut back, 5 bases at V and 4 bases at J, with 9 bases in the middle. The CDR3 covers 13 residues. CDR3 in DNA: TGTGCCAGTAGTTCGACACCTAATCAGCCCCAGCATTTT. It translates to CASSSTPNQPQHF.

The chain uses TRBV5-6 and TRBJ2-5; D remains ambiguous. CDR1 and CDR2 (germline): SGHDT, YYEEEE. This CDR3 is built from 13 residues. V was shortened by 1 base and J by 10 bases, with 14 bases between the two germline ends. CDR3 protein: CASSLSSSKDQYF. CDR3 in DNA: TGTGCCAGCAGCTTGTCATCCTCAAAAGACCAGTACTTC. Filled out from reference TRBV5-6 and TRBJ2-5, the complete variable domain reads DAGVTQSPTHLIKTRGQQVTLRCSPKSGHDTVSWYQQALGQGPQFIFQYYEEEERQRGNFPDRFSGHQFPNYSSELNVNALLLGDSALYLCASSLSSSKDQYFGPGTRLLVL.

This sequence joins TRBV10-1 and TRBJ2-5; D could derive from TRBD1 or TRBD2 (5 bases each). Germline values: CDR1 WNHNN, CDR2 SYGVQD (reference sequence). The CDR3 covers 15 residues. V lost 1 base, J lost 2 bases, and 11 bases lay in between. The CDR3, as DNA: TGCGCCAGCAGTGAGTACGGGACGCGACAAGAGACCCAGTACTTC. This translates into CASSEYGTRQETQYF.

The DNA for the CDR3 is TGTGCCAGCAGCCCCGGCAGTGGGACCCAGCCCCAGCATTTT. This codes for CASSPGSGTQPQHF. The genes are TRBV6-5 and TRBJ1-5, with D possibly matching TRBD1 (5 bases). The CDR3 runs 14 residues. Between the trimmed V and J ends, which lost 6 bases and 7 bases, there was a span of 16 bases. Germline lookup yields CDR1 MNHEY and CDR2 SVGAGI.

CDR3 sequence reads: CASSQDGDQPQHF. The CDR3 coding sequence is TGTGCCAGCAGCCAAGATGGGGATCAGCCCCAGCATTTT. The chain couples TRBV3-1 (or the pseudogene TRBV3-2) to TRBJ1-5, with unresolved D. Looked up from germline, CDR1 is LGHDT and CDR2 is YNNKEL (reference sequence). The CDR3 extends over 13 amino acids. V lost 0 bases and J lost 5, with 5 bases in between.

J is TRBJ1-2 and V is TRBV6-5; perhaps TRBD1 as D (5 bases). The CDR3 is 13 amino acids. V dropped 6 bases and J dropped 2 bases, with 10 bases sitting between them. Germline CDR1 and CDR2: MNHEY and SVGAGI. CDR3 residues: CASRTTANYGYTF. The CDR3 DNA follows: TGTGCCAGCAGAACGACAGCAAACTATGGCTACACCTTC.

J is TRBJ2-2 and V is TRBV13; maybe TRBD1 (5 bases). Trimming took 0 bases from V and 4 from J, leaving 9 bases between them. Germline assignment: CDR1 PRHDT and CDR2 FYEKMQ (reference sequence). This CDR3 spans 15 amino acids. The CDR3 region is CASSLGQGVTGELFF. For the CDR3, the DNA is TGTGCCAGCAGCTTAGGGCAGGGCGTCACCGGGGAGCTGTTTTTT. Combining the CDR3 with reference TRBV13 and TRBJ2-2 gives the whole variable domain AAGVIQSPRHLIKEKRETATLKCYPIPRHDTVYWYQQGPGQDPQFLISFYEKMQSDKGSIPDRFSAQQFSDYHSELNMSSLELGDSALYFCASSLGQGVTGELFFGEGSRLTVL.

The chain employs TRBV4-3 and TRBJ2-3; unclear D gene. CDR3 length: 16 amino acids. The V and J ends lost 1 base and 0 bases respectively, with 11 bases between them. The germline CDR1 and CDR2 sequences are LGHNA and YSLEER. Here the CDR3 reads CASSQAGGSSTDTQYF. In DNA form, the CDR3 reads TGCGCCAGCAGCCAAGCGGGCGGCTCTAGCACAGATACGCAGTATTTT.

The genes are TRBV4-2 and TRBJ2-3, with D possibly matching TRBD2 (6 bases). Trimming removed 6 bases at V and 1 base at J, with 14 bases between. The CDR3 length is 15 residues. The germline gives CDR1 LGHNA, CDR2 YNFKEQ. The CDR3 loop reads CASSPAGSRTDTQYF. The CDR3 nucleotides read TGTGCCAGCAGTCCAGCGGGTAGCCGCACAGATACGCAGTATTTT.

The CDR3 region is CASSLASWGVGSPLHF. The CDR3 bases are TGTGCCAGCAGCTTAGCCTCTTGGGGGGTAGGCTCACCCCTCCACTTT. V gene TRBV7-8 combines with J gene TRBJ1-6, with D maybe TRBD1 (5 bases). This CDR3 comprises 16 residues. Per the germline V gene, CDR1 is SGHVS and CDR2 is FQNEAQ. The V end was cut by 0 bases, the J end by 10 bases, with 16 bases between. Using reference TRBV7-8 and TRBJ1-6 for the parts outside the CDR3, the full variable domain is GAGVSQSPRYKVAKRGQDVALRCDPISGHVSLFWYQQALGQGPEFLTYFQNEAQLDKSGLPSDRFFAERPEGSVSTLKIQRTQQEDSAVYLCASSLASWGVGSPLHFGNGTRLTVT.

The chain has TRBV7-9 and TRBJ1-6; D not certain. V dropped 3 bases and J dropped 0 bases, with 3 bases sitting between them. Germline assignment: CDR1 SEHNR and CDR2 FQNEAQ (reference sequence). The CDR3 length is 14 residues. The CDR3 reads CASSFHSYNSPLHF. Written as DNA, the CDR3 is TGTGCCAGCAGCTTTCACTCCTATAATTCACCCCTCCACTTT.

The chain couples TRBV19 to TRBJ2-7; D could derive from TRBD1 or TRBD2 (5 bases each). The germline V gene has CDR1 LNHDA and CDR2 SQIVND (reference sequence). CDR3 size: 13 residues. V shed 3 bases and J shed 5 bases, with 11 bases lying between them. In nucleotides, the CDR3 is TGTGCCAGTAGTATTGGGGGTCGGGACGAGCAGTACTTC. Residues: CASSIGGRDEQYF. Complete variable domain (other parts from reference TRBV19 and TRBJ2-7): DGGITQSPKYLFRKEGQNVTLSCEQNLNHDAMYWYRQDPGQGLRLIYYSQIVNDFQKGDIAEGYSVSREKKESFPLTVTSAQKNPTAFYLCASSIGGRDEQYFGPGTRLTVT.

V and J are TRBV6-2 or TRBV6-3 and TRBJ2-7, with 8 bases identical to TRBD1. After removal of 2 bases from V and 3 bases from J, the junction contained 12 bases not matched to a gene. CDR3 length equals 17 residues. Germline CDR1 and CDR2: MNHEY and SVGEGT. The CDR3 here is CASSYTPGGLLSYEQYF. The CDR3 DNA reads TGTGCCAGCAGTTACACGCCAGGGGGCCTGCTAAGCTACGAGCAGTACTTC.

This clone was seen just once. Additional DNA sequences in this sample encode the identical CDR3. V usage is TRBV9 and J usage is TRBJ2-7, with 11 bases matching TRBD1. The CDR3 contains 15 residues. Germline lookup yields CDR1 SGDLS and CDR2 YYNGEE. V was pared by 2 bases and J by 0 bases, with 1 base of the junction left unmatched. The CDR3 coding sequence is TGTGCCAGCAGCGTCGGACAGGGGGCCTCCTACGAGCAGTACTTC. It codes for CASSVGQGASYEQYF.

The sample holds one count of this clone. The rearrangement joins TRBV10-3 to TRBJ1-1; D is perhaps TRBD1 (5 bases). V was shortened by 8 bases and J by 0 bases, with 10 bases between the two germline ends. CDR3 length: 13 amino acids. Germline V gives CDR1 ENHRY, CDR2 SYGVKD. CDR3 DNA sequence: TGTGCCATCGGTGGGGGGGTGAACACTGAAGCTTTCTTT. Amino acids: CAIGGGVNTEAFF.

The chain has TRBV4-2 and TRBJ2-5, with 9 bases that match TRBD2. Germline lookup yields CDR1 LGHNA and CDR2 YNFKEQ. The CDR3 totals 15 residues. Trimming cost V 0 bases and J 1 base; bases outside gene matches: 0. CDR3: CASSQERGGQETQYF. As DNA, the CDR3 is TGTGCCAGCAGCCAAGAGCGGGGGGGCCAAGAGACCCAGTACTTC.